This entry lists 20 T cell receptor beta chains sequenced from one sample in a study of blood T cells in healthy people across ages. The use of a sample-barcoded 5' primer and a J-beta primer mix characterized a second PCR of roughly 7 to 11 cycles. TCRdb called the 5' RACE reads again in MiXCR, with one record for every CDR3 protein. The repertoire holds about 970,000 distinct CDR3 sequences, around 54% seen once, with around 21% in the top ten. Sequences were obtained from blood. These TCRs come from a woman in her sixties in good health.

The chain carries TRBV7-2 and TRBJ1-2; 8 bases are shared with TRBD1. Germline V gene data show CDR1 as SGHTA and CDR2 as FQGNSA. The CDR3 has 16 residues. V was clipped by 3 bases and J by 8 bases; unmatched bases: 14. CDR3 in amino acids: CASSFSLGQGMGGYTF. CDR3 DNA sequence: TGTGCCAGCAGCTTTAGTTTAGGACAGGGAATGGGGGGCTACACCTTC.

This chain connects TRBV27 to TRBJ2-7, with D uncertain. CDR1 is MNHEY and CDR2 is SMNVEV in the germline V gene (reference sequence). The length of the CDR3 is 11 residues. The germline V and J ends were trimmed by 3 bases and 7 bases, with 7 bases remaining between them. In DNA form, the CDR3 reads TGTGCCAGCAGTTTTAACGGGGAGCAGTACTTC. This sequence encodes CASSFNGEQYF.

This clonotype was detected only a few times. The chain employs TRBV12-3 or TRBV12-4 and TRBJ2-5, with D possibly TRBD1 on 6 matching bases. This CDR3 has 14 residues. The V end was cut by 5 bases, the J end by 2 bases, with 12 bases between. The DNA of the CDR3 is TGTGCCAGCAGTCCTCAGACAGGACAAGAGACCCAGTACTTC. Protein sequence: CASSPQTGQETQYF.

CDR3 loop: CASSRGVIRGYF. In DNA form, the CDR3 reads TGTGCCAGCAGCCGCGGGGTTATCCGAGGGTACTTC. J is TRBJ2-5 and V is TRBV11-2, with D perhaps TRBD2 (6 bases). Germline lookup yields CDR1 SGHAT and CDR2 FQNNGV. The germline V and J ends were trimmed by 5 bases and 13 bases, with 17 bases remaining between them. There are 12 residues in the CDR3.

The chain combines TRBV6-5 with TRBJ1-4; D is uncertain. Trimming took 2 bases from V and 4 from J, leaving 8 bases between them. The CDR3 is 14 amino acids. Germline-derived CDR1 and CDR2 are MNHEY and SVGAGI. This CDR3 is CASSYHTNNEKLFF. DNA of the CDR3: TGTGCCAGCAGTTACCACACCAATAATGAAAAACTGTTTTTT.

The chain combines TRBV29-1 with TRBJ2-1; D is tentatively TRBD1 or TRBD2 (6 bases each). The CDR3 loop spans 16 amino acids. CDR1 is SQVTM and CDR2 is ANQGSEA in the germline V gene. With 0 bases removed from V and 5 bases from J, the gap between germline ends came to 17 bases. The CDR3 here is CSVEDPGAWSDNEQFF. CDR3 DNA: TGCAGCGTTGAAGATCCGGGGGCTTGGTCGGACAATGAGCAGTTCTTC.

This clonotype was found a few times. The CDR3 spells CASSLGVGTGVFYEQYF. CDR3 DNA: TGTGCCAGCAGTTTAGGGGTGGGGACAGGGGTGTTTTACGAGCAGTACTTC. The genes are TRBV27 and TRBJ2-7; 10 nucleotides agree with TRBD1. Germline CDR1 reads MNHEY; CDR2 reads SMNVEV (reference sequence). Unmatched junction bases numbered 11, after V lost 2 bases and J lost 4 bases. The CDR3 consists of 17 residues.

The gene calls are TRBV27 and TRBJ1-1; no firm D call. The CDR3 has 13 residues. Trimming left V 5 bases short and J 2 bases short, with 9 bases between. Per the germline V gene, CDR1 is MNHEY and CDR2 is SMNVEV (reference sequence). The CDR3 DNA reads TGTGCCAGCAGTGAGAGGGATAACACTGAAGCTTTCTTT. Its translation is CASSERDNTEAFF.

This chain connects TRBV7-2 to TRBJ2-1; D might be TRBD2 (7 bases). Germline CDR1 and CDR2: SGHTA and FQGNSA. The CDR3 consists of 17 residues. Deletions cut 4 bases from V and 8 bases from J, with 24 bases between. The CDR3 protein is CASSSGVAGGGMDEQFF. The DNA of the CDR3 is TGTGCCAGCAGCTCAGGGGTAGCGGGTGGGGGTATGGATGAGCAGTTCTTC.

This clonotype was counted a few times. V is TRBV5-6 and J is TRBJ2-5; D is undetermined. V gave up 4 bases and J gave up 2 bases, with 9 bases separating them. CDR3 size: 13 residues. The germline gives CDR1 SGHDT, CDR2 YYEEEE. CDR3 sequence reads: CASSPLPQETQYF. The CDR3 bases are TGTGCCAGCAGCCCCCTACCGCAAGAGACCCAGTACTTC.

This clonotype showed up many times. The chain links TRBV12-3 or TRBV12-4 to TRBJ2-3; tentatively, D is TRBD1 (6 bases). V lost 5 bases and J 0 bases, leaving 6 bases between the germline ends. This CDR3 spans 13 amino acids. The CDR3 reads CASSGGSTDTQYF. The CDR3 DNA is TGTGCCAGCAGTGGGGGCAGCACAGATACGCAGTATTTT.

The chain couples TRBV7-2 to TRBJ1-2; the match to TRBD1 covers 7 bases. V dropped 5 bases and J dropped 6; count of bases not matched to a gene: 12. Per the germline V gene, CDR1 is SGHTA and CDR2 is FQGNSA. CDR3 length: 15 residues. CDR3 region: CASSPSRDRENGYTF. CDR3 bases: TGTGCCAGCAGCCCCAGTCGCGACAGGGAGAATGGCTACACCTTC.

This clonotype was picked up a small number of times. The chain joins TRBV5-1 to TRBJ2-5; 8 nucleotides agree with TRBD1. CDR3 length: 14 residues. Per the germline V gene, CDR1 is SGHRS and CDR2 is YFSETQ. V shed 3 bases, J shed 7 bases, and the junction held 8 bases outside the gene matches. CDR3 sequence reads: CASSSTGGLSTQYF. The CDR3 DNA reads as TGCGCCAGCAGCTCCACAGGGGGTCTGTCGACCCAGTACTTC. Full variable domain (rest looked up from reference TRBV5-1 and TRBJ2-5): KAGVTQTPRYLIKTRGQQVTLSCSPISGHRSVSWYQQTPGQGLQFLFEYFSETQRNKGNFPGRFSGRQFSNSRSEMNVSTLELGDSALYLCASSSTGGLSTQYFGPGTRLLVL.

This clonotype was counted only a few times. CDR3 nucleotides: TGTGCCACTTGCGGTGGGAGAGTACTGTTGGAGACCCAGTACTTC. Translation: CATCGGRVLLETQYF. This chain connects TRBV15 to TRBJ2-5, with a tentative D call TRBD2 (5 bases). V was shortened by 9 bases and J by 5 bases, with 22 bases between the two germline ends. CDR3 length: 15 amino acids. Germline V lookup: CDR1 LNHNV, CDR2 YYDKDF (reference sequence).

The V call is TRBV28, the J call TRBJ2-3; D may be TRBD1 (6 bases). The germline gives CDR1 MDHEN, CDR2 SYDVKM. V was cut by 9 bases and J by 2 bases, with 12 bases left in between. The CDR3 is 13 residues long. CDR3 loop: CASGKGDTDTQYF. DNA for the CDR3: TGTGCCAGTGGAAAGGGGGACACAGATACGCAGTATTTT.

The genes are TRBV7-2 and TRBJ2-4; D is perhaps TRBD2 (5 bases). The CDR3 consists of 15 residues. V was shortened by 5 bases and J by 15 bases, with 26 bases between the two germline ends. From germline, CDR1 is SGHTA and CDR2 FQGNSA. As DNA, the CDR3 is TGTGCCAGCAGCCGCGCCGGGATTGGTATAATAGAGGGGTACTTC. This codes for CASSRAGIGIIEGYF.

The gene calls are TRBV20-1 and TRBJ2-7; D gene unclear. V lost 3 bases and J 3 bases, leaving 12 bases between the germline ends. Germline assignment: CDR1 DFQATT and CDR2 SNEGSKA (reference sequence). The CDR3 covers 13 residues. As DNA, the CDR3 is TGCAGTGCTAGCGACCCCCTTTTCTACGAGCAGTACTTC. Encoded protein: CSASDPLFYEQYF.

This rearrangement joins TRBV4-1 to TRBJ2-7; 9 bases match TRBD1. V was clipped by 4 bases and J by 0 bases; unmatched bases: 16. CDR1 MGHRA and CDR2 YSYEKL come from the germline V gene. The CDR3 totals 19 residues. The CDR3 DNA sequence: TGCGCCAGCAGCCCCCTTGGAGGACAGGGGCCATTGAGCTCCTACGAGCAGTACTTC. Amino acids: CASSPLGGQGPLSSYEQYF.

This clonotype was observed a few times. This chain links TRBV6-6 with TRBJ1-1; the D is unclear. Germline values: CDR1 MNHNY, CDR2 SVGAGI (reference sequence). Trimming cost V 5 bases and J 2 bases, with 15 bases left between them. The CDR3 is 15 amino acids. CDR3 DNA sequence: TGTGCCAGCAGTAACCCTGGGAAGGCCAACACTGAAGCTTTCTTT. Protein sequence: CASSNPGKANTEAFF.

This clonotype came up a few times. The J gene is TRBJ2-5, the V gene TRBV14, with D unclear. CDR3 size: 13 residues. CDR1 SGHDN and CDR2 FVKESK come from the germline V gene. V was shortened by 0 bases and J by 4 bases, with 6 bases between the two germline ends. CDR3 sequence (DNA): TGTGCCAGCAGCCAAGATCCAAGAGAGACCCAGTACTTC. Its translation: CASSQDPRETQYF. The variable domain in full, with the rest retrieved from reference TRBV14 and TRBJ2-5, is EAGVTQFPSHSVIEKGQTVTLRCDPISGHDNLYWYRRVMGKEIKFLLHFVKESKQDESGMPNNRFLAERTGGTYSTLKVQPAELEDSGVYFCASSQDPRETQYFGPGTRLLVL.